Described below is a single T cell receptor (beta chain) sequence and its context. The sample is drawn from a study of cytomegalovirus exposure and HLA in healthy donors. V shed 5 bases, J shed 5 bases, and the junction held 11 bases outside the gene matches. The CDR3 runs 17 residues. CDR1 and CDR2 (germline): ENHRY, SYGVKD. In the PCR, 60 Vbeta and 13 Jbeta primers were used. This table comes from immunoSEQ multiplex PCR, and its TCRdb copy is limited to in-frame clones, with some not included. The sample holds about 94,000 clones; around 66% are singletons and the top ten take under 4%. The rearrangement uses TRBV10-3 and TRBJ2-3, with 12 positions matching TRBD1. This receptor was taken from a young man in good health and CMV-seronegative. The specimen was PBMCs. In DNA, the CDR3 is TGTGCCATCAGTTCCAGGAAGGGACAGGGGGCAATAGATACGCAGTATTTT. Translation: CAISSRKGQGAIDTQYF.